The present entry profiles one T cell receptor (beta chain) with its context. Its antigen is not known. Data came from immunoSEQ multiplex PCR; TCRdb stores just in-frame clones and leaves some out. The sample carries roughly 100,000 clones, roughly 80% recorded once. In germline, CDR1 is MNHEY, CDR2 SVGEGT. Trimming shortened V by 0 bases and J by 8 bases, and 13 bases separated the two germline ends. This CDR3 comprises 14 residues. This sample was included in a study of T cell responses to AZD1222 COVID-19 vaccine. Study overall: Pooling covered second doses at about 4 or about 12 weeks. Study results and limitations: The sample set comprised mostly white British donors with more females, and clonal diversity was possibly underestimated. Spike-specific TCR repertoires showed rising breadth and depth after two AZD1222 doses.

The sequences come from peripheral blood, collected on day 0 of AZD1222 vaccination. The TCR sequence derives from an adult in good health. V usage is TRBV6-2 or TRBV6-3 and J usage is TRBJ1-2, with TRBD1 as a possible D gene (6 bases). As DNA, the CDR3 is TGTGCCAGCAGTTACTCTCGACAGGCTATGGGCTACACCTTC. It encodes CASSYSRQAMGYTF.